The 21 T cell receptor beta chains below were found in one sample sequenced in a study of T cells in Graves' hyperthyroidism and ophthalmopathy. TCR beta CDR3 sequences were amplified from RNA transcripts. TCR CDR3 regions were first amplified by RT-PCR with HTBI primers. TCRdb processed the multiplex PCR reads anew with MiXCR; each CDR3 protein has one entry. This table holds almost 600,000 distinct CDR3 sequences, about 45% found once. Material: peripheral blood or thyroid tissue (not recorded which). These receptor sequences come from a woman under 30 with Graves' hyperthyroidism.

The rearrangement links TRBV20-1 to TRBJ1-6; the match to TRBD1 covers 8 bases. The length of the CDR3 is 16 residues. Trimming removed 3 bases from V and 10 bases from J; junction bases left unmatched: 14. CDR1 and CDR2 (germline): DFQATT, SNEGSKA (reference sequence). The CDR3 DNA reads as TGCAGTGCTAGCAACATTGGACAGGGAATAGAATCACCCCTCCACTTT. As protein: CSASNIGQGIESPLHF.

Ten or more counts support this clonotype. V usage is TRBV20-1 and J usage is TRBJ1-1, with 7 bases lining up with TRBD1. This CDR3 is 14 amino acids long. Per the germline V gene, CDR1 is DFQATT and CDR2 is SNEGSKA (reference sequence). With 3 bases clipped from V and 4 bases from J, the junction kept 8 bases outside the gene matches. The CDR3 is CSASHRGRSTEAFF. Written as DNA, the CDR3 is TGCAGTGCTAGCCACAGGGGAAGGTCCACTGAAGCTTTCTTT.

This clonotype occurred many times. The V call is TRBV4-2, the J call TRBJ2-7; 8 bases are shared with TRBD1. The germline gives CDR1 LGHNA, CDR2 YNFKEQ. The CDR3 extends over 16 amino acids. V gave up 4 bases and J gave up 5 bases; unmatched junction bases: 13. DNA of the CDR3: TGTGCCAGCAGCCTACCCGTCCCGAGACAGGGGCACGAGCAGTACTTC. It codes for CASSLPVPRQGHEQYF.

The rearrangement uses TRBV7-9 and TRBJ2-7, with D possibly matching TRBD2 (5 bases). The V gene's germline CDR1 is SEHNR and CDR2 FQNEAQ (reference sequence). This CDR3 contains 14 residues. The V end was cut by 0 bases, the J end by 3 bases, with 9 bases between. The CDR3 DNA is TGTGCCAGCAGCTTAGCCGGGAATCGCTACGAGCAGTACTTC. This encodes CASSLAGNRYEQYF.

The chain links TRBV24-1 to TRBJ2-7; D gene unclear. Germline V lookup: CDR1 KGHDR, CDR2 SFDVKD. CDR3 length equals 16 residues. The V and J ends lost 5 bases and 3 bases respectively, with 19 bases between them. The CDR3 nucleotides are TGTGCCACCAGTGCTGCGGCAGCCCCTCCCTTCTACGAGCAGTACTTC. Translation: CATSAAAAPPFYEQYF.

At least ten counts were recorded for this clonotype. This chain links TRBV20-1 with TRBJ2-7; D possibly corresponds to TRBD2 (5 bases). The CDR3 is made up of 12 amino acids. The V gene lost 6 bases and the J gene lost 2 bases, with 11 bases spanning the gap. The germline CDR1 and CDR2 sequences are DFQATT and SNEGSKA (reference sequence). The CDR3 DNA sequence: TGCAGTGCCTTAGCGTCCGCCTACGAGCAGTACTTC. Its protein product is CSALASAYEQYF.

In this sample, this clonotype turned up many times. The chain uses TRBV11-3 and TRBJ2-7; TRBD2 is a possible D gene (5 bases). The germline gives CDR1 SGHNT, CDR2 YENEEA. V gave up 2 bases and J gave up 3 bases, with 11 bases separating them. The CDR3 contains 14 residues. CDR3 residues: CASSLFTGIYEQYF. CDR3 bases: TGTGCCAGCAGCTTATTTACGGGAATCTACGAGCAGTACTTC.

As for this clonotype: This may arise from a read error, as a much more abundant clone is one base away. The chain has TRBV5-1 and TRBJ2-2; the D gene is possibly TRBD2 (6 bases). Germline V CDR1 and CDR2: SGHRS, YFSETQ. CDR3 length equals 15 residues. V shed 7 bases and J shed 3 bases, with 16 bases lying between them. The CDR3 DNA follows: TGCGCCAGCTCGGGCGGTGGGGAGGACACCGGGGAGCTGTTTTTT. Residues: CASSGGGEDTGELFF.

This clonotype showed up just a few times. This chain's CDR3 is CSAPAPLLAGGANTGELFF. DNA of the CDR3: TGCAGTGCTCCCGCCCCCTTACTAGCGGGAGGGGCGAACACCGGGGAGCTGTTTTTT. The J gene is TRBJ2-2, the V gene TRBV20-1; 13 positions agree with TRBD2. The CDR3 is 19 residues long. CDR1 and CDR2 (germline): DFQATT, SNEGSKA (reference sequence). With 5 bases clipped from V and 0 bases from J, the junction kept 12 bases outside the gene matches.

This clonotype has ten or more counts. The rearrangement uses TRBV3-1 and TRBJ1-1; tentatively, D is TRBD1 (5 bases). Germline-derived CDR1 and CDR2 are LGHDT and YNNKEL (reference sequence). V was shortened by 2 bases and J by 10 bases, with 17 bases between the two germline ends. CDR3 length equals 14 residues. CDR3 loop: CASSQSDTGRGAFF. The CDR3 region has the DNA TGTGCCAGCAGCCAAAGCGACACAGGTCGTGGAGCTTTCTTT.

As concerns this clonotype: The junction differs from germline at one of its ends, possibly a read error. The genes are TRBV5-4 and TRBJ1-3; D gene unclear. The germline CDR1 and CDR2 sequences are SGHNT and YYREEE (reference sequence). There are 14 residues in the CDR3. The CDR3 DNA reads TGTGCCAGCAGCCTCTCCGGGAACGGAAGCACCATACATTTT. Protein product: CASSLSGNGSTIHF.

This clonotype was found many times. This chain links TRBV2 with TRBJ1-2; D gene uncertain. The V gene's germline CDR1 is SNHLY and CDR2 FYNNEI. This CDR3 contains 11 residues. V was trimmed by 4 bases and J by 1 base, leaving 1 base between them. The CDR3 DNA reads as TGTGCCAGCAGTGTTAACTATGGCTACACCTTC. It is translated as CASSVNYGYTF.

The rearrangement uses TRBV29-1 and TRBJ1-1, with D uncertain. This CDR3 has 13 residues. V lost 4 bases and J lost 1, with 10 bases in between. Germline CDR1 is SQVTM and CDR2 is ANQGSEA. Written as DNA, the CDR3 is TGCAGCGTTGTGGAGGTCCCGAACACTGAAGCTTTCTTT. Translating gives CSVVEVPNTEAFF.

The chain couples TRBV2 to TRBJ2-7; 12 bases are shared with TRBD2. The CDR3 covers 16 residues. The ends lost 6 bases at V and 5 bases at J; junction bases unmatched: 11. Germline assignment: CDR1 SNHLY and CDR2 FYNNEI. Here the CDR3 DNA reads TGTGCCAGCAGCGGACTAGCGGGACAGGGGATCAACGAGCAGTACTTC. It translates to CASSGLAGQGINEQYF. Variable domain in full (rest from reference TRBV2 and TRBJ2-7): EPEVTQTPSHQVTQMGQEVILRCVPISNHLYFYWYRQILGQKVEFLVSFYNNEISEKSEIFDDQFSVERPDGSNFTLKIRSTKLEDSAMYFCASSGLAGQGINEQYFGPGTRLTVT.

Of note for this clonotype: Being one base from a much bigger clone, this may be a read error. In this CDR3 the conserved last residue, phenylalanine or tryptophan, is missing, so a read error is likely. The chain is built from TRBV7-8 and TRBJ2-7; D remains unclear. Germline V gene sequence: CDR1 SGHVS, CDR2 FQNEAQ. The CDR3 covers 13 residues. Trimming cost V 6 bases and J 0 bases, with 9 bases left between them. This CDR3 reads CASSTAVSYEQYL. The DNA for the CDR3 is TGTGCCAGCAGTACGGCGGTCTCCTACGAGCAGTACCTC.

The V call is TRBV2, the J call TRBJ2-3; D remains ambiguous. Germline-derived CDR1 and CDR2 are SNHLY and FYNNEI. Trimming stripped 6 bases from V and 0 bases from J, with 10 bases between. CDR3 length: 14 residues. The CDR3, as DNA: TGTGCCAGCAGGGGCACCTCTAGCACAGATACGCAGTATTTT. Translation gives CASRGTSSTDTQYF.

The rearrangement joins TRBV7-2 to TRBJ2-5; D is unclear. From germline, CDR1 is SGHTA and CDR2 FQGNSA. V was clipped by 1 base and J by 1 base, with 10 bases between them. CDR3 size: 15 residues. CDR3 sequence (DNA): TGTGCCAGCAGCTTAGGCAGACTCGCCCAAGAGACCCAGTACTTC. It specifies CASSLGRLAQETQYF.

The rearrangement uses TRBV20-1 and TRBJ1-2, with TRBD1 identical over 7 bases. Trimming cost V 7 bases and J 4 bases; bases outside gene matches: 15. The germline V gene encodes CDR1 DFQATT and CDR2 SNEGSKA (reference sequence). The CDR3 contains 15 residues. This chain's CDR3 is CSGLTRDSTFYGYTF. The CDR3 nucleotides read TGCAGTGGCCTGACCCGGGACAGCACTTTCTATGGCTACACCTTC.

This clonotype was seen once. The missing conserved phenylalanine or tryptophan at the end of this CDR3 makes a read error likely. The genes are TRBV3-1 and TRBJ1-1; D is undetermined. This CDR3 is built from 14 residues. Trimming cost V 3 bases and J 5 bases, with 13 bases left between them. Germline loops: CDR1 LGHDT, CDR2 YNNKEL (reference sequence). CDR3: CASSQDWERTEAFL. The DNA for the CDR3 is TGTGCCAGCAGCCAGGACTGGGAGAGGACTGAAGCTTTCCTT.

The rearrangement uses TRBV29-1 and TRBJ2-5, with D possibly being TRBD1 (6 bases). The CDR3 loop spans 14 amino acids. Trimming shortened V by 2 bases and J by 2 bases, and 12 bases separated the two germline ends. The germline CDR1 and CDR2 sequences are SQVTM and ANQGSEA. CDR3 loop: CSVELGGRQETQYF. CDR3 nucleotide sequence: TGCAGCGTTGAATTAGGGGGAAGGCAAGAGACCCAGTACTTC. The full variable domain, completed using reference TRBV29-1 and TRBJ2-5, is SAVISQKPSRDICQRGTSLTIQCQVDSQVTMMFWYRQQPGQSLTLIATANQGSEATYESGFVIDKFPISRPNLTFSTLTVSNMSPEDSSIYLCSVELGGRQETQYFGPGTRLLVL.

V and J are TRBV20-1 and TRBJ2-3; 12 nucleotides line up with TRBD2. V lost 0 bases to trimming and J lost 7 bases; unmatched junction nucleotides: 8. The length of the CDR3 is 16 residues. Looked up from germline, CDR1 is DFQATT and CDR2 is SNEGSKA (reference sequence). The CDR3 DNA reads TGCAGTGCTAGAGACATGACTAGCGGGAGTATGTATACGCAGTATTTT. Translation gives CSARDMTSGSMYTQYF.